This T cell receptor (beta chain) was retrieved from a study of breast tumors, draining lymph nodes, adjacent tissues (dated by TCRdb to 2016 to 2017). Study-level background: TCR beta repertoires were compared across tumor, adjacent nontumor tissue and axillary lymph nodes obtained from breast cancer patients. In human breast cancer, the study set out to assess how tumor, surrounding tissue and draining lymph node repertoires relate to one another and whether T cells might be exchanged between them. Results and caveats for the whole study, not just this receptor: Tumor T-cell repertoires showed less diversity than lymph node repertoires and more diversity than nontumor tissue repertoires, and tumor T-cell repertoires showed preferential V and J gene usage. Rather than being directly demonstrated, the conclusion that tumor T cells originate in lymph nodes was presented as consistent with a hypothesis. The similarity between tumor and nontumor tissue repertoires was significantly greater in luminal-like breast cancer than in basal-like breast cancer. A scenario in which most tumor T cells derive from the lymph node and then expand within tumor tissue was judged to be consistent with the data.

Sequencing relied on an Illumina HiSeq 2000. Multiplex PCR amplification was used to build the TCR beta chain libraries. The amplified TCR beta chain products were analyzed by high-throughput sequencing. Using fastp trimming at Q25 and MiXCR clonotype assembly, TCRdb reanalyzed the public sequencing data and kept in-frame beta chains. Duplicate CDR3 protein sequences are folded into a single record with the most common DNA and genes. The sample records 200,000 or so distinct CDR3 sequences, approximately 33% of which are singletons. The top ten clones comprise approximately 4.5% of the sample. This clonotype was detected many times. This clone's antigen is unknown. Within one base of it there is no much larger clone, and no base qualities were kept. The lymph node samples were taken from the axillary draining lymph nodes of breast cancer patients. Trimming leaves V shorter by 5 bases and J shorter by 4 bases, with the junction holding 8 bases beyond the gene matches. The CDR3 has 15 amino acids, counting the end cysteine and phenylalanine. Only CDR3 DNA remains: 45 bases, in frame from the first base. The CDR1 and CDR2 encoded by the germline V gene (reference sequence) are MNHEY and SMNVEV.

Sequencing input: axillary lymph node tissue. The V gene is TRBV27 and the J gene is TRBJ2-7; 10 central bases correspond to TRBD1. This TCR came from a female donor with breast cancer. Some clones in this sample may be carry-over from other donors' samples. The DNA sequence is given as TGTGCCAGCAGTCTAACCGGACAGGGGGGTTACGAGCAGTACTTC. Its protein is CASSLTGQGGYEQYF.